The 18 T cell receptor beta chains reported below all come from one sample, sequenced in a study of cytomegalovirus exposure and HLA in healthy donors. PCR primers comprised 60 Vbeta and 13 Jbeta primers. Some clones are missing from TCRdb's copy, which holds only in-frame ones; the method was immunoSEQ multiplex PCR. This table has under 140,000 clones, more than 60% appearing once. Material for sequencing was PBMCs. These receptors all come from a man aged 30 to 39 in good health and CMV-seropositive.

The rearrangement joins TRBV4-3 to TRBJ2-1, with D possibly being TRBD1 (5 bases). The CDR3 loop spans 13 amino acids. Trimming took off 3 bases at V and 6 bases at J, with 9 bases between the two ends. Germline CDR1 and CDR2: LGHNA and YSLEER. This chain's CDR3 is CASSHQGGNEQFF. The CDR3 coding sequence is TGCGCCAGCAGCCATCAGGGCGGCAATGAGCAGTTCTTC.

This rearrangement joins TRBV2 to TRBJ2-3; possible D gene TRBD2, 6 bases. Trimming shortened V by 4 bases and J by 3 bases, and 11 bases separated the two germline ends. Germline-derived CDR1 and CDR2 are SNHLY and FYNNEI. This CDR3 spans 14 amino acids. This chain's CDR3 is CASSGLVVTDTQYF. DNA for the CDR3: TGTGCCAGCAGTGGACTAGTCGTTACAGATACGCAGTATTTT.

The chain recombines TRBV7-8 with TRBJ2-3; TRBD2 matches 10 bases. Germline loops: CDR1 SGHVS, CDR2 FQNEAQ. J lost 0 bases, V lost 1 base, and 10 bases had no gene match. This CDR3 has 19 residues. Written as DNA, the CDR3 is TGTGCCAGCAGCTTAGGACTAGCGGGCCACTCGAGGAGCACAGATACGCAGTATTTT. Translated, it gives CASSLGLAGHSRSTDTQYF.

This clone was picked up a small number of times. The V and J genes are TRBV6-5 and TRBJ2-5; 7 bases are a match to TRBD1. The germline V gene encodes CDR1 MNHEY and CDR2 SVGAGI. The J segment lost 2 bases and the V segment lost 3 bases, leaving 3 bases of the junction unmatched. This CDR3 region has 14 residues. DNA for the CDR3: TGTGCCAGCAGTTATCGGGACAGTCAAGAGACCCAGTACTTC. Its protein is CASSYRDSQETQYF.

The rearrangement uses TRBV7-2 and TRBJ1-2, with D possibly matching TRBD1 (6 bases). This CDR3 spans 15 amino acids. CDR1 is SGHTA, CDR2 FQGNSA, per germline. V dropped 5 bases and J dropped 4 bases, with 17 bases sitting between them. The DNA for the CDR3 is TGTGCCAGCAGCCAGTGGGGCAGGGGTGGCTATGGCTACACCTTC. Encoded protein: CASSQWGRGGYGYTF.

This sequence joins TRBV18 and TRBJ2-5, with D possibly being TRBD2 (7 bases). Germline V CDR1 and CDR2: KGHSH, LQKENI. The CDR3 length is 15 residues. V lost 5 bases, J lost 1 base, and 14 bases lay in between. The CDR3 DNA reads as TGTGCCAGCTCAGCCGGGCGGGGGCTCCAAGAGACCCAGTACTTC. Its protein product is CASSAGRGLQETQYF.

The count of this clone is one. The CDR3, as DNA: TGTGCCAGCAGTTTGACAGGGGATAGTGGCTACACCTTC. This codes for CASSLTGDSGYTF. The genes are TRBV28 and TRBJ1-2, with 8 bases fitting TRBD1. Germline V CDR1 and CDR2: MDHEN, SYDVKM. The CDR3 consists of 13 residues. Unmatched junction bases numbered 4, after V lost 3 bases and J lost 7 bases.

V and J are TRBV5-4 and TRBJ2-1, with 13 bases that match TRBD2. V gave up 3 bases and J gave up 5 bases; unmatched junction bases: 8. Germline V gene lookup returns CDR1 SGHNT and CDR2 YYREEE (reference sequence). The CDR3 length is 17 residues. As DNA, the CDR3 is TGTGCCAGCAGCTCCAAAGTGGGACTAGCGGGGAACAATGAGCAGTTCTTC. This translates into CASSSKVGLAGNNEQFF.

The V and J genes are TRBV18 and TRBJ1-2; TRBD1 aligns across 8 bases. Germline V gives CDR1 KGHSH, CDR2 LQKENI. This CDR3 spans 13 amino acids. V trimming: 6 bases; J trimming: 7 bases; junction bases outside the gene matches: 7. CDR3 in DNA: TGTGCCAGCTCCCTGGACAGGGCGGGTGGCTACACCTTC. It translates to CASSLDRAGGYTF. Together with reference TRBV18 and TRBJ1-2, the CDR3 gives the full variable domain: NAGVMQNPRHLVRRRGQEARLRCSPMKGHSHVYWYRQLPEEGLKFMVYLQKENIIDESGMPKERFSAEFPKEGPSILRIQQVVRGDSAAYFCASSLDRAGGYTFGSGTRLTVV.

The V and J genes are TRBV6-1 and TRBJ1-2; D not certain. V was clipped by 5 bases and J by 8 bases, with 15 bases between them. The germline gives CDR1 MNHNS, CDR2 SASEGT. The CDR3 covers 13 residues. In nucleotides, the CDR3 is TGTGCCAGCAGTCTGGGCCCAACGGTCGGCTACACCTTC. Its protein is CASSLGPTVGYTF.

The V call is TRBV14, the J call TRBJ2-3; the D gene is possibly TRBD2 (6 bases). Germline V gene lookup returns CDR1 SGHDN and CDR2 FVKESK. The CDR3 consists of 16 residues. V was pared by 4 bases and J by 6 bases, with 20 bases between. CDR3 sequence reads: CASSPRDLSSTDTQYF. CDR3 in DNA: TGTGCCAGCAGCCCGCGGGACTTAAGTTCCACGGATACGCAGTATTTT.

The genes are TRBV29-1 and TRBJ1-1, with D possibly being TRBD1 (5 bases). Germline V gene data show CDR1 as SQVTM and CDR2 as ANQGSEA. V was shortened by 3 bases and J by 4 bases, with 6 bases between the two germline ends. This CDR3 comprises 11 residues. CDR3: CSVEQGTEAFF. The CDR3 nucleotides are TGCAGCGTTGAGCAGGGCACTGAAGCTTTCTTT.

The chain combines TRBV6-6 with TRBJ1-5; 8 bases fit TRBD1. J was trimmed by 5 bases and V by 9 bases; bases with no gene match: 9. Germline CDR1 reads MNHNY; CDR2 reads SVGAGI (reference sequence). The CDR3 is 14 amino acids. The CDR3 reads CASRSGGEDQPQHF. The CDR3 coding sequence is TGTGCCAGTAGATCAGGGGGCGAGGATCAGCCCCAGCATTTT.

The V gene is TRBV19, the J gene TRBJ1-2, with TRBD1 identical over 11 bases. The CDR3 is 14 residues long. J lost 8 bases, V lost 5 bases, and 7 bases had no gene match. Germline V CDR1 and CDR2: LNHDA, SQIVND (reference sequence). The CDR3 DNA is TGTGCCAGTAGTGTAACCGGGACAGGGGGAGGCTACACCTTC. Its translation: CASSVTGTGGGYTF. The full variable domain, completed using reference TRBV19 and TRBJ1-2, is DGGITQSPKYLFRKEGQNVTLSCEQNLNHDAMYWYRQDPGQGLRLIYYSQIVNDFQKGDIAEGYSVSREKKESFPLTVTSAQKNPTAFYLCASSVTGTGGGYTFGSGTRLTVV.

The V gene is TRBV9, the J gene TRBJ2-7, with D tentatively TRBD1 (7 bases). Germline lookup yields CDR1 SGDLS and CDR2 YYNGEE. The CDR3 spans 15 residues. Trimming pared 3 bases from V and 4 bases from J, leaving 17 bases between. Written as DNA, the CDR3 is TGTGCCAGCAGCGCCGGACAGGCTGGGGGGTACGAGCAGTACTTC. It codes for CASSAGQAGGYEQYF. Drawing the rest from reference TRBV9 and TRBJ2-7, the complete variable domain is DSGVTQTPKHLITATGQRVTLRCSPRSGDLSVYWYQQSLDQGLQFLIQYYNGEERAKGNILERFSAQQFPDLHSELNLSSLELGDSALYFCASSAGQAGGYEQYFGPGTRLTVT.

This clone rates as medium-sized. V and J are TRBV2 and TRBJ1-1; no clear D gene. V gave up 1 base and J gave up 5 bases, with 11 bases separating them. Germline V lookup: CDR1 SNHLY, CDR2 FYNNEI. This CDR3 region has 14 residues. The CDR3 is CASSEGQARTEAFF. The CDR3 DNA reads TGTGCCAGCAGTGAAGGGCAGGCGAGAACTGAAGCTTTCTTT.

V and J are TRBV30 and TRBJ2-5, with D unresolved. The CDR3 has 13 amino acids. Trimming removed 4 bases at V and 4 bases at J, with 13 bases between. The V gene's germline CDR1 is GTSNPN and CDR2 SVGIG (reference sequence). Here the CDR3 reads CAWIGAGAETQYF. DNA for the CDR3: TGTGCCTGGATCGGTGCAGGTGCAGAGACCCAGTACTTC.

This chain joins TRBV7-3 and TRBJ2-5; a possible D gene is TRBD2 (6 bases). Deletions cut 3 bases from V and 5 bases from J, with 13 bases between. The CDR3 has 14 residues. CDR1 is SGHTA and CDR2 is FQGTGA in the germline V gene. The CDR3 DNA is TGTGCCAGCAGCTTTGTTCCGGGGAGGGAGACCCAGTACTTC. The encoded protein is CASSFVPGRETQYF.